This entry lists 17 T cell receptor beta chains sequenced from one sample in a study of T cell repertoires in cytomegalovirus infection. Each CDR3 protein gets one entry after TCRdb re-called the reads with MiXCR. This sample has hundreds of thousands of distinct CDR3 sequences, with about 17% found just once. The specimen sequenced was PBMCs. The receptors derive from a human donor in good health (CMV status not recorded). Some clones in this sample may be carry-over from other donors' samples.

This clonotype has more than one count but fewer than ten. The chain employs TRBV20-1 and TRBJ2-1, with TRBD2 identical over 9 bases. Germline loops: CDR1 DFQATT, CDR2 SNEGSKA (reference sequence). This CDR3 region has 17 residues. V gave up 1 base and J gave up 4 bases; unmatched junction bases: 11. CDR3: CSARAESGGSSYNEQFF. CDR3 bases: TGCAGTGCTAGAGCAGAAAGCGGGGGGTCTTCGTACAATGAGCAGTTCTTC.

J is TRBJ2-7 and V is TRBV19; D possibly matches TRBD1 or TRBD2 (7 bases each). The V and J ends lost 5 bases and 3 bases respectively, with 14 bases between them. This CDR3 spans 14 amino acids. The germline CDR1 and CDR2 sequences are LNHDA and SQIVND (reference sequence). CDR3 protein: CASSAGDSNYEQYF. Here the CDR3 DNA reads TGTGCCAGTAGTGCGGGGGACAGCAACTACGAGCAGTACTTC.

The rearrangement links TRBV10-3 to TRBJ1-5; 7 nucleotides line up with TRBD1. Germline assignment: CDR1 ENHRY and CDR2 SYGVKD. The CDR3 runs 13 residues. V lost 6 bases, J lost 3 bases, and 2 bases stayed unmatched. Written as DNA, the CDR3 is TGTGCCATCAGCGGACAGGCCAATCAGCCCCAGCATTTT. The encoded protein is CAISGQANQPQHF.

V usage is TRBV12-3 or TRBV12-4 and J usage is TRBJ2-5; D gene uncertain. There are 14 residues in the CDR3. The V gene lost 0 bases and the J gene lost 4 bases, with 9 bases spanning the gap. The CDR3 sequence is CASSLARAIETQYF. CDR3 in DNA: TGTGCCAGCAGTTTAGCCCGGGCTATAGAGACCCAGTACTTC.

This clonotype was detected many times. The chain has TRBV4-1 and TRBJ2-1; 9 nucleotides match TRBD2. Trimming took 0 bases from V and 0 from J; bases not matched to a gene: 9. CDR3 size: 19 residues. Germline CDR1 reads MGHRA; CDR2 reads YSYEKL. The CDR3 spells CASSQDPPSGVSSYNEQFF. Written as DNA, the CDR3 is TGCGCCAGCAGCCAAGATCCGCCTAGCGGGGTGAGCTCCTACAATGAGCAGTTCTTC.

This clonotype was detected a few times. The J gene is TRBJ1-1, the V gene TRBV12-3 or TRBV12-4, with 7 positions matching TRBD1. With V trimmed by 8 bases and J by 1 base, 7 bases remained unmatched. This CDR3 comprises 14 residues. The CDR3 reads CASGTSGGNTEAFF. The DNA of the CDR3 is TGTGCCAGCGGTACCTCAGGGGGGAACACTGAAGCTTTCTTT.

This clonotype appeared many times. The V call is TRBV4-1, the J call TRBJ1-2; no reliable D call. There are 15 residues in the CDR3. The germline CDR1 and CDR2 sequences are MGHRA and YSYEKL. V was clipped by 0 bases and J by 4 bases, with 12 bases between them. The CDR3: CASSQDSAVSYGYTF. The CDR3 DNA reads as TGCGCCAGCAGCCAAGATTCAGCCGTAAGCTATGGCTACACCTTC.

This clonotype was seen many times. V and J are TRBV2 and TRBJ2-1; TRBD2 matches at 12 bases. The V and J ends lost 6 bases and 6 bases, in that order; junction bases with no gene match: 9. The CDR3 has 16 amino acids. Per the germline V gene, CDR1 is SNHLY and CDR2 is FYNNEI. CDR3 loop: CASRFSPGLAGNEQFF. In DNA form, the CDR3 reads TGTGCCAGCAGATTTTCCCCGGGACTAGCGGGCAATGAGCAGTTCTTC.

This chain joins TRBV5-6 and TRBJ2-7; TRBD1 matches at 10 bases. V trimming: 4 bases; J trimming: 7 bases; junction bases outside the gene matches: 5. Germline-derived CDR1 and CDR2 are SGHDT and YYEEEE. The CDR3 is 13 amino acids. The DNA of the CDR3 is TGTGCCAGCAGCGTGACAGGGGGCAGGGAGCAGTACTTC. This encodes CASSVTGGREQYF.

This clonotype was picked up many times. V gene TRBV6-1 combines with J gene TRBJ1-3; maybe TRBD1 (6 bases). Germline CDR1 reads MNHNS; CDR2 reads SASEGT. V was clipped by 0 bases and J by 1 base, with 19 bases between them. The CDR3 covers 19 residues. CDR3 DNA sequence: TGTGCCAGCAGTGAAGCGCTCGTCAACGCCGGGACATCTGGAAACACCATATATTTT. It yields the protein CASSEALVNAGTSGNTIYF.

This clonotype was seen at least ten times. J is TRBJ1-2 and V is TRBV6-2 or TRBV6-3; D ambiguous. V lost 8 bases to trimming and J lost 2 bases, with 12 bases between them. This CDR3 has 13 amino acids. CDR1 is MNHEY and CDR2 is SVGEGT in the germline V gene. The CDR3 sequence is CASAISGNYGYTF. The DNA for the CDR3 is TGTGCCAGCGCGATCTCGGGGAACTATGGCTACACCTTC.

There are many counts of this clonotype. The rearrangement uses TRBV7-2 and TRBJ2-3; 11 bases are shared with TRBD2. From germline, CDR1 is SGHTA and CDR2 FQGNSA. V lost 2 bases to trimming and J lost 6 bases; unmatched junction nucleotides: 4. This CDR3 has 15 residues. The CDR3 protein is CASSLLAGGGDTQYF. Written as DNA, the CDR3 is TGTGCCAGCAGCTTACTAGCGGGGGGAGGCGATACGCAGTATTTT.

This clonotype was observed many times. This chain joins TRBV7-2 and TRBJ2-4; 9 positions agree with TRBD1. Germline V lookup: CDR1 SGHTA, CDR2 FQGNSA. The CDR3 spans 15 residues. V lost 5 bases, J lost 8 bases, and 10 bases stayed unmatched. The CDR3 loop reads CASSRRTGEFDIQYF. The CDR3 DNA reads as TGTGCCAGCAGCCGAAGGACAGGGGAATTCGACATTCAGTACTTC.

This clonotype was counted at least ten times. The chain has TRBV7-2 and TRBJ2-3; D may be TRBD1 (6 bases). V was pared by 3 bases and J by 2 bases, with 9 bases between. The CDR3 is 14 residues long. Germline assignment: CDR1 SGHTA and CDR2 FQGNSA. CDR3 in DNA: TGTGCCAGCAGCTTCGACAGGACCACAGATACGCAGTATTTT. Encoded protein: CASSFDRTTDTQYF.

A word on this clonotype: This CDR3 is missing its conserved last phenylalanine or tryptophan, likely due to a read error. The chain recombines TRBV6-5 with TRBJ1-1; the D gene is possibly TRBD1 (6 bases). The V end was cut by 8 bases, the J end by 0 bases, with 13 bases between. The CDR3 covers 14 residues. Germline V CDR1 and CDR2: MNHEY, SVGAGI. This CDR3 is CASLRGGLNTEAFL. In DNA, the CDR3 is TGTGCCAGCCTCAGGGGTGGATTGAACACTGAAGCTTTCTTA.

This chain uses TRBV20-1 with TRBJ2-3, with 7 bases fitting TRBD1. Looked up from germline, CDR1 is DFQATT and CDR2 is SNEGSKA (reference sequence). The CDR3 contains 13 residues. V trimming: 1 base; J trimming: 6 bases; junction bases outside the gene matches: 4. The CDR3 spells CSARGTGEDTQYF. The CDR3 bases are TGCAGTGCTAGAGGGACAGGAGAGGATACGCAGTATTTT.

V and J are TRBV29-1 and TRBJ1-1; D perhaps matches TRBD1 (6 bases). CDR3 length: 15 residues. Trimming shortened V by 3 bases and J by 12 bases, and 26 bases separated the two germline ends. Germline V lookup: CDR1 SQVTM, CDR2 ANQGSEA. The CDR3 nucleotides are TGCAGCGTTGACGCCCGGGACGCCAGGGGCAAAGGCACTTTCTTT. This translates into CSVDARDARGKGTFF.